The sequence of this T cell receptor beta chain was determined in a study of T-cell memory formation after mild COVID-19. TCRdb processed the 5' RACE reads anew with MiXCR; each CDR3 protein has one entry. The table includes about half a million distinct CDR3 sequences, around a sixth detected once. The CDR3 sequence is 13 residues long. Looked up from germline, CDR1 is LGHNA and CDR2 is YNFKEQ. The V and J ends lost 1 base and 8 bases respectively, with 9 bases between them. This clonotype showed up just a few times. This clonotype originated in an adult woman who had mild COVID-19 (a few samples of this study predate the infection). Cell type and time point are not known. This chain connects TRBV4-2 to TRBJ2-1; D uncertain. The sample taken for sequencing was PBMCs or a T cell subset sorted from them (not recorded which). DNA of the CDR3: TGTGCCAGCAGCCAAGGAAAAAGCGATGAGCAGTTCTTC. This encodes CASSQGKSDEQFF.